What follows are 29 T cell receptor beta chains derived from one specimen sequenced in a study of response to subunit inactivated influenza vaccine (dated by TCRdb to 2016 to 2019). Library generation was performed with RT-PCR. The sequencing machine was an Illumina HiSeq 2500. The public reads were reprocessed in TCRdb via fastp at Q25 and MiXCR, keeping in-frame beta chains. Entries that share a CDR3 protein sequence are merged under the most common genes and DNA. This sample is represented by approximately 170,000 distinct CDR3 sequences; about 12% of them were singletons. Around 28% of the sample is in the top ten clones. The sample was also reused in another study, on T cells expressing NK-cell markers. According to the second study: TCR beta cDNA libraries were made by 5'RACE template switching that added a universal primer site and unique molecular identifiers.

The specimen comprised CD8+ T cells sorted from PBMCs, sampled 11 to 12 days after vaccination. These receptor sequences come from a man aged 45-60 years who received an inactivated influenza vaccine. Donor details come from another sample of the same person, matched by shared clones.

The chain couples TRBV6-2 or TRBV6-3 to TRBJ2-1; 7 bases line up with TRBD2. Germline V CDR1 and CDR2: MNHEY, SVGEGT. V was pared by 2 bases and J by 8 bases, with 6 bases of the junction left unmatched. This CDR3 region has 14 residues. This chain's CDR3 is CASSYGGSEYEQFF. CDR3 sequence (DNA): TGTGCCAGCAGTTACGGCGGGAGTGAATATGAGCAGTTCTTC.

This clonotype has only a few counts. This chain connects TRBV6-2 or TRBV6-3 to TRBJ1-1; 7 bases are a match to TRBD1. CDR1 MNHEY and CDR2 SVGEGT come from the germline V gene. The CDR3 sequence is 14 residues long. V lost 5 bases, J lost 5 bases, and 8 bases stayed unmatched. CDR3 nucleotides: TGTGCCAGCAGTCCGGACAGGTTACTAACTGAAGCTTTCTTT. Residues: CASSPDRLLTEAFF.

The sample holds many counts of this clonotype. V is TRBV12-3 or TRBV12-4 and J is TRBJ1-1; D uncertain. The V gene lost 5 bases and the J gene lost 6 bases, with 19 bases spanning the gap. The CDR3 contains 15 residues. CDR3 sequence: CASSPSWTLHPEAFF. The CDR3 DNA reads TGTGCCAGCAGTCCATCCTGGACCCTACACCCTGAAGCTTTCTTT.

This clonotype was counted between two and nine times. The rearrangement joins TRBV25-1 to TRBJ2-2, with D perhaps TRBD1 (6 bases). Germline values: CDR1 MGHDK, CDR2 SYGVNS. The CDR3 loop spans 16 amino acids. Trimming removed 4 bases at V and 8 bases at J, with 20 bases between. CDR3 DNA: TGTGCCAGCAGTGGGCCGGGACAAATCTTGGCGGGGGAGCTGTTTTTT. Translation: CASSGPGQILAGELFF.

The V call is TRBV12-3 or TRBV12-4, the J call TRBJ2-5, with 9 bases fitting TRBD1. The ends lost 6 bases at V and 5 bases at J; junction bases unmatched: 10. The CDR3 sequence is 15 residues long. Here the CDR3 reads CASRRTGGGLETQYF. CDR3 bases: TGTGCCAGCAGGAGAACAGGGGGCGGATTGGAGACCCAGTACTTC.

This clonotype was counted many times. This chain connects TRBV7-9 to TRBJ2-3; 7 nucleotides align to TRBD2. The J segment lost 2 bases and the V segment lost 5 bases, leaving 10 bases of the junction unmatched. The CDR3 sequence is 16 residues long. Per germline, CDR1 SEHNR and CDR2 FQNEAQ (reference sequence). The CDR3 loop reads CASSPTRLAFTDTQYF. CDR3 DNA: TGTGCCAGCAGCCCTACGAGACTAGCCTTCACAGATACGCAGTATTTT.

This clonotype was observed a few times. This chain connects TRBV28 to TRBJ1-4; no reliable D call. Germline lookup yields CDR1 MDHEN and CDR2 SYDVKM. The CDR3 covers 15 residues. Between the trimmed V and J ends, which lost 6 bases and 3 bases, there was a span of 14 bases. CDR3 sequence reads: CASSLSTASNEKLFF. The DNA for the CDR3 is TGTGCCAGCAGCTTGTCGACGGCTTCTAATGAAAAACTGTTTTTT. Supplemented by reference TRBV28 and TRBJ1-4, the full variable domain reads DVKVTQSSRYLVKRTGEKVFLECVQDMDHENMFWYRQDPGLGLRLIYFSYDVKMKEKGDIPEGYSVSREKKERFSLILESASTNQTSMYLCASSLSTASNEKLFFGSGTQLSVL.

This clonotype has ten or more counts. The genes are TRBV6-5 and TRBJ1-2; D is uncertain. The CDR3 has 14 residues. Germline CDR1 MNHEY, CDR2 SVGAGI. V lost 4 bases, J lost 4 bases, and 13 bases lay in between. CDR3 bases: TGTGCCAGCAGTTCTTCCGGCCAACGCTATGGCTACACCTTC. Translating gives CASSSSGQRYGYTF.

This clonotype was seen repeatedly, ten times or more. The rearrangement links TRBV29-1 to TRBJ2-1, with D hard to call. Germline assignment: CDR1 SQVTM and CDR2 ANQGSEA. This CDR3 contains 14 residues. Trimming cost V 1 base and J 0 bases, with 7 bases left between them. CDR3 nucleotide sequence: TGCAGCGTTGAAGGTGGTTTCTCCTACAATGAGCAGTTCTTC. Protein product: CSVEGGFSYNEQFF.

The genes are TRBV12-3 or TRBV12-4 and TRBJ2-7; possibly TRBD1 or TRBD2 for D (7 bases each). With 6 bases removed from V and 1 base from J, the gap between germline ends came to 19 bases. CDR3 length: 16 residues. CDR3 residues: CASRYTGEGGSYEQYF. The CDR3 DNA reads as TGTGCCAGCAGGTACACAGGGGAGGGGGGGTCCTACGAGCAGTACTTC.

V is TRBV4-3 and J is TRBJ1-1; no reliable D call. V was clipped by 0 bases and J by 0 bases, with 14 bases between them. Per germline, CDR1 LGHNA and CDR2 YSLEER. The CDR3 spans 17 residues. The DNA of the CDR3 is TGCGCCAGCAGCCAAGAAATCCGGGTGGGCATGAACACTGAAGCTTTCTTT. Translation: CASSQEIRVGMNTEAFF.

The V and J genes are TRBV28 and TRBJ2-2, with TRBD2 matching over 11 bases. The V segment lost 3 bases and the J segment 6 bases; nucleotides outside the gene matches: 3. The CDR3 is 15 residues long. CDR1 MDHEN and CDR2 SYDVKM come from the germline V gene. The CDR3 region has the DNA TGTGCCAGCAGTTTTAGCGGGGGGGCCTCCGGGGAGCTGTTTTTT. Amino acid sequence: CASSFSGGASGELFF.

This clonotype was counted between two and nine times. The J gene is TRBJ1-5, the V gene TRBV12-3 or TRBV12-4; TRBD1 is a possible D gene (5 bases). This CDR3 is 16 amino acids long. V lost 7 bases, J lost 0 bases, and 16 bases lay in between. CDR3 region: CASTGDEGPSNQPQHF. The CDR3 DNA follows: TGTGCCAGCACAGGTGACGAGGGGCCTAGCAATCAGCCCCAGCATTTT.

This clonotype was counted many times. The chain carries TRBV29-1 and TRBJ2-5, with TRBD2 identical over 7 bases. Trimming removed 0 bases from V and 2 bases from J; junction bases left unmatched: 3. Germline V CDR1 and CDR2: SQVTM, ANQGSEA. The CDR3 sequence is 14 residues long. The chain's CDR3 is CSVEDSSGQETQYF. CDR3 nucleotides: TGCAGCGTTGAAGATTCTAGCGGACAAGAGACCCAGTACTTC.

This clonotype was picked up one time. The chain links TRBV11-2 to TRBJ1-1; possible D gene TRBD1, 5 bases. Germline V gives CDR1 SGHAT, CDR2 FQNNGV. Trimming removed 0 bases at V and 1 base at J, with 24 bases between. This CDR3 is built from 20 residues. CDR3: CASSLDPYRFPLYTNTEAFF. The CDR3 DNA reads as TGTGCCAGCAGCTTAGATCCCTACAGGTTCCCTCTTTACACGAACACTGAAGCTTTCTTT.

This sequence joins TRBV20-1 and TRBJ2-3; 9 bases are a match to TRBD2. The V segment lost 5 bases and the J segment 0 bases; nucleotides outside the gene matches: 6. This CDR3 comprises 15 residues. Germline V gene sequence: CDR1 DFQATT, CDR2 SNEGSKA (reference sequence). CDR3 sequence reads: CSAVRLAESTDTQYF. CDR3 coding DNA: TGCAGTGCTGTTAGACTAGCGGAAAGCACAGATACGCAGTATTTT.

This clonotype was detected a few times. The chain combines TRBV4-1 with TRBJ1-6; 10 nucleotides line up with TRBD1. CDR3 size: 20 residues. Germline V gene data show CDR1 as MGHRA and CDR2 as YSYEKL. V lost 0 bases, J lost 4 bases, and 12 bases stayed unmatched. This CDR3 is CASSQDPLGGTGEYNSPLHF. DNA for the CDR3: TGCGCCAGCAGCCAAGATCCGCTGGGGGGGACAGGGGAATATAATTCACCCCTCCACTTT.

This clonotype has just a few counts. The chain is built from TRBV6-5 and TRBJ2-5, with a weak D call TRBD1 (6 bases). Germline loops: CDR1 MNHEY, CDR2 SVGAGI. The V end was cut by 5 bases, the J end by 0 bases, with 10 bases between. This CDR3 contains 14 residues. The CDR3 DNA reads TGTGCCAGCAGTACTAGACAGGACCAAGAGACCCAGTACTTC. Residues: CASSTRQDQETQYF.

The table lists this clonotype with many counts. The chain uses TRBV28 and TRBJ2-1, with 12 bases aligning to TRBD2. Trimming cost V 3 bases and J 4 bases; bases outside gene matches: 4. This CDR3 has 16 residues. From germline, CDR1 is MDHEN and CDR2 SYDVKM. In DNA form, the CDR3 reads TGTGCCAGCAGTTTGCTAGCGGGAGGGGCTTACAATGAGCAGTTCTTC. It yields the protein CASSLLAGGAYNEQFF.

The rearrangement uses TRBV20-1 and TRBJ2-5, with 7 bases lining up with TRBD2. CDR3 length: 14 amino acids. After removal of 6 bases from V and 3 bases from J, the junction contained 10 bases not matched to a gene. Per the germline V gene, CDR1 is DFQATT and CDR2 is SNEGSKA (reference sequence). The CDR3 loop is CSARPLADEETQYF. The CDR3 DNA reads TGCAGTGCCAGACCCCTAGCGGATGAAGAGACCCAGTACTTC.

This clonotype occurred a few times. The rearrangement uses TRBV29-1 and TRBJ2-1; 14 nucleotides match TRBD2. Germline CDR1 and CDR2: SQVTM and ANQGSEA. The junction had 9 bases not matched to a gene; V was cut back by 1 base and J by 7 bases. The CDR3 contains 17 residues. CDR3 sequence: CSVEGLAGGLWSNEQFF. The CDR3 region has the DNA TGCAGCGTTGAAGGACTAGCGGGGGGGCTATGGTCGAATGAGCAGTTCTTC.

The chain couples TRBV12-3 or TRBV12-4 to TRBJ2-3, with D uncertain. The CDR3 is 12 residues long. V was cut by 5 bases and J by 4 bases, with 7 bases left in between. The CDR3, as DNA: TGTGCCAGCAGTCGCCTAGCAGATACGCAGTATTTT. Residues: CASSRLADTQYF.

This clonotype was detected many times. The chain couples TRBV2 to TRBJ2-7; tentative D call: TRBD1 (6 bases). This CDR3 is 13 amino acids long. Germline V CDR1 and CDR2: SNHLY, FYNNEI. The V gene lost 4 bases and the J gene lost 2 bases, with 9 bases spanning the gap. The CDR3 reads CASSGTVPYEQYF. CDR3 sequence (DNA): TGTGCCAGCAGTGGGACAGTTCCCTACGAGCAGTACTTC.

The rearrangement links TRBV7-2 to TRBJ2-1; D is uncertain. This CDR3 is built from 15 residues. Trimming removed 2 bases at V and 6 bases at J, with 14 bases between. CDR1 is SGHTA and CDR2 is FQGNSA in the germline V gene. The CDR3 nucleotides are TGTGCCAGCAGCTTATGGCCTGGGTCCCCCAATGAGCAGTTCTTC. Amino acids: CASSLWPGSPNEQFF.

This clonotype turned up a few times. The chain's CDR3 is CASSYEGAPSYEQYF. The CDR3 region has the DNA TGTGCCAGCAGTTACGAAGGGGCCCCCTCCTACGAGCAGTACTTC. The V call is TRBV6-5, the J call TRBJ2-7, with a possible D match to TRBD1 (5 bases). The CDR3 consists of 15 residues. V shed 2 bases and J shed 0 bases, with 11 bases lying between them. CDR1 and CDR2 (germline): MNHEY, SVGAGI.

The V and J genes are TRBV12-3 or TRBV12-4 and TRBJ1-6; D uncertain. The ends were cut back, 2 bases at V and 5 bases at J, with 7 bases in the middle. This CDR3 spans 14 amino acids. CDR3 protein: CASSLTGDNSPLHF. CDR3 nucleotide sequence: TGTGCCAGCAGTTTAACCGGGGATAATTCACCCCTCCACTTT.

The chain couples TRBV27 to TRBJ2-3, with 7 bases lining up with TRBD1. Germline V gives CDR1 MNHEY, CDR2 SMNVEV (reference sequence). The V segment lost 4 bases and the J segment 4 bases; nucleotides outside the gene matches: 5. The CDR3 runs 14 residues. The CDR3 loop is CASSWGTASDTQYF. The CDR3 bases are TGTGCCAGCAGTTGGGGGACAGCCTCAGATACGCAGTATTTT.

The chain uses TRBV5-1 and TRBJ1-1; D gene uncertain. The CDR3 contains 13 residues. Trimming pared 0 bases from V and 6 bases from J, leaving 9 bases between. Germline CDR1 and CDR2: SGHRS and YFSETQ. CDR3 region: CASSLGAASEAFF. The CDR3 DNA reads TGCGCCAGCAGCTTGGGGGCGGCCTCTGAAGCTTTCTTT.

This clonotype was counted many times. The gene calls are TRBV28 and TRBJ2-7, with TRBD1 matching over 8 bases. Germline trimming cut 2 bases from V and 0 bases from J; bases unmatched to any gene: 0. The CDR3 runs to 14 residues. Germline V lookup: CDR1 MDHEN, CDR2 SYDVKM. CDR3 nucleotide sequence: TGTGCCAGCAGTTTAACAGGGGGCTCCTACGAGCAGTACTTC. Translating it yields CASSLTGGSYEQYF.